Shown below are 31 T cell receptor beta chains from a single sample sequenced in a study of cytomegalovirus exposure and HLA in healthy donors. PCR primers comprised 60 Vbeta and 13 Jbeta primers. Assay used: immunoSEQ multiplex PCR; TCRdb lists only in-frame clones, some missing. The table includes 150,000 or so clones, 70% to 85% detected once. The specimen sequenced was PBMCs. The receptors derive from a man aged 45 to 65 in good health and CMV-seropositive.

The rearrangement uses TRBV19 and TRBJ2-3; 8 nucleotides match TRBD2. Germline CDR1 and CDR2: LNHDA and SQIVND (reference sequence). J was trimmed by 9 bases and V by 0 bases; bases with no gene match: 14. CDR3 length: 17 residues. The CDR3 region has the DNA TGTGCCAGTAGTATAGATCGGAGCCGGGAGGGCGCGGGGACGCAGTATTTT. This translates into CASSIDRSREGAGTQYF.

CDR3 region: CARGQGQNEQFF. The CDR3 DNA sequence: TGTGCCAGAGGACAGGGGCAGAATGAGCAGTTCTTC. The chain carries TRBV6-5 and TRBJ2-1; TRBD1 aligns across 9 bases. Germline CDR1 and CDR2: MNHEY and SVGAGI. The CDR3 consists of 12 residues. With V trimmed by 9 bases and J by 7 bases, 4 bases remained unmatched.

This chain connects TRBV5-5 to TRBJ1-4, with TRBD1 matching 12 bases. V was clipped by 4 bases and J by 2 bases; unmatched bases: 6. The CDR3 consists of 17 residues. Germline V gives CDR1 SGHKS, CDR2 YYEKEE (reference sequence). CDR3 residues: CASSPRDRGLTNEKLFF. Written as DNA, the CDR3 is TGTGCCAGCAGCCCCCGGGACAGGGGGCTCACTAATGAAAAACTGTTTTTT.

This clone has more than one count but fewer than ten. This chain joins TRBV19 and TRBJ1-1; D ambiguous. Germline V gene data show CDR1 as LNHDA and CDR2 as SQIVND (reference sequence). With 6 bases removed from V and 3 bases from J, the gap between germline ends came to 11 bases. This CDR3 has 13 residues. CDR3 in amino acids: CASRSVVHTEAFF. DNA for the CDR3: TGTGCCAGTAGGTCTGTCGTCCACACTGAAGCTTTCTTT.

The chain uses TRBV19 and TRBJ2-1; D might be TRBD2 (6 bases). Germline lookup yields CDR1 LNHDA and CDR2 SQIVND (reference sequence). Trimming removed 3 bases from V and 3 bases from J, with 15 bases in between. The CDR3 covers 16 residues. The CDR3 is CASSMARGEGYNEQFF. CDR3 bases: TGTGCCAGTAGTATGGCTCGCGGGGAAGGCTACAATGAGCAGTTCTTC.

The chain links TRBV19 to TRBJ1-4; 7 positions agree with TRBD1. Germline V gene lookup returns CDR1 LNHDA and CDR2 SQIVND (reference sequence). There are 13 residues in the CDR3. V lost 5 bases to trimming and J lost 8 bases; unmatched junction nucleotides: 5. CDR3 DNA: TGTGCCAGTAGTCCAGGGGGGCCGGAAAAACTGTTTTTT. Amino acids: CASSPGGPEKLFF.

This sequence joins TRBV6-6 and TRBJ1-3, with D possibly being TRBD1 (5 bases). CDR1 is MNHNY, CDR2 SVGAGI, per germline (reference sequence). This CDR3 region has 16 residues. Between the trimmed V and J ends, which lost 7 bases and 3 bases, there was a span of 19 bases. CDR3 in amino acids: CASKLPGTTGGNTIYF. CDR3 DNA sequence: TGTGCCAGCAAACTCCCGGGGACTACGGGTGGAAACACCATATATTTT.

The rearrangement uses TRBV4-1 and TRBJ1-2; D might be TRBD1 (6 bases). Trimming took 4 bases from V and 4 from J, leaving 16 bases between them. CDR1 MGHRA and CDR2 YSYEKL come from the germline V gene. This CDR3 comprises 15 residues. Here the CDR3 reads CASSPWAGASYGYTF. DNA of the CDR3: TGCGCCAGCAGCCCGTGGGCAGGGGCGAGCTATGGCTACACCTTC.

This CDR3 reads CASSPRRGVRTDTQYF. The CDR3 bases are TGTGCCAGCAGCCCTCGGCGGGGGGTTCGCACAGATACGCAGTATTTT. The chain couples TRBV14 to TRBJ2-3; TRBD2 agrees at 8 bases. The CDR3 sequence is 16 residues long. With V trimmed by 4 bases and J by 1 base, 7 bases remained unmatched. The germline V gene has CDR1 SGHDN and CDR2 FVKESK.

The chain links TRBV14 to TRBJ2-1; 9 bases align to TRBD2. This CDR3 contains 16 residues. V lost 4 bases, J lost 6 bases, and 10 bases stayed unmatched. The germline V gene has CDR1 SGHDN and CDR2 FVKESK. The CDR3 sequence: CASSRNRGRALNEQFF. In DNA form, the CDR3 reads TGTGCCAGCAGCCGTAATCGCGGGAGGGCCCTCAATGAGCAGTTCTTC.

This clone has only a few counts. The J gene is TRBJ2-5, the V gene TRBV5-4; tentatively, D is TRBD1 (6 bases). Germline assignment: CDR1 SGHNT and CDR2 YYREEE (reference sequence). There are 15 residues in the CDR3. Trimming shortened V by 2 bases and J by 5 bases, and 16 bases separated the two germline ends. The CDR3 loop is CASSLRAGARETQYF. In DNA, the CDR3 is TGTGCCAGCAGCTTACGGGCAGGGGCTCGGGAGACCCAGTACTTC.

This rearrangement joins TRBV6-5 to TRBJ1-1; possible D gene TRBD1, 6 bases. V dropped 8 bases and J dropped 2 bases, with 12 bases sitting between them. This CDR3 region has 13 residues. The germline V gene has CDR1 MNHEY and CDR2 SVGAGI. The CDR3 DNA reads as TGTGCCAGCCGGAGACAGGCCAACACTGAAGCTTTCTTT. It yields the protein CASRRQANTEAFF.

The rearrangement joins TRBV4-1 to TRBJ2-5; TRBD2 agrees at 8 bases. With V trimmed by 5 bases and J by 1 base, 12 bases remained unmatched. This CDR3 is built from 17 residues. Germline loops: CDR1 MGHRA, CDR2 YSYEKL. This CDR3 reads CASSTGRIAGPQETQYF. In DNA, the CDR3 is TGCGCCAGCAGCACAGGCAGGATAGCGGGGCCCCAAGAGACCCAGTACTTC.

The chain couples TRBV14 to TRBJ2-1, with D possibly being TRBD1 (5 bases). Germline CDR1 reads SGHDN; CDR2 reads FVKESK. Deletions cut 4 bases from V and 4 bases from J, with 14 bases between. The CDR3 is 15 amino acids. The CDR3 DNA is TGTGCCAGCAGCCTCATCGGCAGGACATACAATGAGCAGTTCTTC. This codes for CASSLIGRTYNEQFF.

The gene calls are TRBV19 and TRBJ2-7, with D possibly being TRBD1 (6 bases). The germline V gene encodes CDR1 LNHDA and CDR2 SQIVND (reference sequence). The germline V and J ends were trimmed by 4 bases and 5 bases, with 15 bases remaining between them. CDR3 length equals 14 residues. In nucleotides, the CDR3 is TGTGCCAGTAGTAACGACAGGTATTTCCACGAGCAGTACGTC. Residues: CASSNDRYFHEQYV.

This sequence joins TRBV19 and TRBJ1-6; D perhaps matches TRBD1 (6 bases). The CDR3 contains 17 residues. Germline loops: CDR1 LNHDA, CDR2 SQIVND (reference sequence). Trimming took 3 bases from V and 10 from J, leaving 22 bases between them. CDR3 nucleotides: TGTGCCAGTAGTATTCTCCCCTCTGGCAGGGGACACTCACCCCTCCACTTT. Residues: CASSILPSGRGHSPLHF.

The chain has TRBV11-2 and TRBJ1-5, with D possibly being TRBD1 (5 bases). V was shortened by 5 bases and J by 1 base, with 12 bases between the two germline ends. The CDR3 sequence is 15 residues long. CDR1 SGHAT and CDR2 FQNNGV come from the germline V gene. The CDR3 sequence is CASSRSQGSNQPQHF. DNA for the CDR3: TGTGCCAGCAGCCGAAGTCAGGGAAGCAATCAGCCCCAGCATTTT.

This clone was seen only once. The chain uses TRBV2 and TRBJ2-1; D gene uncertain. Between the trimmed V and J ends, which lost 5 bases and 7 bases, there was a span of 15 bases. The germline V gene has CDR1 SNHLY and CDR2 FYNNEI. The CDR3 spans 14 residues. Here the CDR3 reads CASSLGSRINEQFF. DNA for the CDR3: TGTGCCAGCAGTTTGGGCAGCAGAATTAATGAGCAGTTCTTC.

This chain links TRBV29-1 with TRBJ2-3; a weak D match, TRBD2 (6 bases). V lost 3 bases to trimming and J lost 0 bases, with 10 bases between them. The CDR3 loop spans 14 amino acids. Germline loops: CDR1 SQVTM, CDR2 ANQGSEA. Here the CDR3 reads CSVEEGTSTDTQYF. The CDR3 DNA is TGCAGCGTTGAGGAGGGAACTAGCACAGATACGCAGTATTTT.

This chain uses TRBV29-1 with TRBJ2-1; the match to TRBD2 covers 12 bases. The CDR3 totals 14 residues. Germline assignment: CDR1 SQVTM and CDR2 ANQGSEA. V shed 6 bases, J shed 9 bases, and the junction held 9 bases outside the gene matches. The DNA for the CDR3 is TGCAGCGTACGGACTAGCGGGGCTCCCGGTGAGCAGTTCTTC. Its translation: CSVRTSGAPGEQFF.

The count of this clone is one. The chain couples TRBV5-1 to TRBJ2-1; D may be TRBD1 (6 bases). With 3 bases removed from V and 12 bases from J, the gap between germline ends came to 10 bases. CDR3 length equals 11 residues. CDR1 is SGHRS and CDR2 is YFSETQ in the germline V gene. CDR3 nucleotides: TGCGCCAGCAGCTCTGGACAGTGGCAGTTCTTC. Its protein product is CASSSGQWQFF. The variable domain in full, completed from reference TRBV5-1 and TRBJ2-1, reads KAGVTQTPRYLIKTRGQQVTLSCSPISGHRSVSWYQQTPGQGLQFLFEYFSETQRNKGNFPGRFSGRQFSNSRSEMNVSTLELGDSALYLCASSSGQWQFFGPGTRLTVL.

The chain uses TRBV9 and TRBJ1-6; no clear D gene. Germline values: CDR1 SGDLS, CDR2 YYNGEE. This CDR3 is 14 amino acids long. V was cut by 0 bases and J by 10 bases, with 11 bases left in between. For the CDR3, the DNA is TGTGCCAGCAGCGTAGCTCCCGGGAACTCACCCCTCCACTTT. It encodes CASSVAPGNSPLHF.

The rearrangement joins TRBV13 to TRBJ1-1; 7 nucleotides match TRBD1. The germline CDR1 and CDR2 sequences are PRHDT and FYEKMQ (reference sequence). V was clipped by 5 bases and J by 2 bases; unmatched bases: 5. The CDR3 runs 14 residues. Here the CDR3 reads CASSRWDRNTEAFF. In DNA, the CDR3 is TGTGCCAGCAGCCGTTGGGACAGAAACACTGAAGCTTTCTTT.

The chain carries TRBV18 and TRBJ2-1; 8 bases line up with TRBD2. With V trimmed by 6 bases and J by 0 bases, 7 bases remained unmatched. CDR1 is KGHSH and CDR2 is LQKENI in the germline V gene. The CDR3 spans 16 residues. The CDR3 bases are TGTGCCAGCTCGCTCTCCCTAGCGGGCTCCTACAATGAGCAGTTCTTC. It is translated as CASSLSLAGSYNEQFF.

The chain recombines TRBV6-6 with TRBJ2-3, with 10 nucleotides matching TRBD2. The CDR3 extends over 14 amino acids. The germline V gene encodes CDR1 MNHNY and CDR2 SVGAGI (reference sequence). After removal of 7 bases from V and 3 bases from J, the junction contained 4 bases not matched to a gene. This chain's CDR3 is CASTLAGETDTQYF. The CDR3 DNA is TGTGCCAGCACGCTAGCGGGAGAAACAGATACGCAGTATTTT.

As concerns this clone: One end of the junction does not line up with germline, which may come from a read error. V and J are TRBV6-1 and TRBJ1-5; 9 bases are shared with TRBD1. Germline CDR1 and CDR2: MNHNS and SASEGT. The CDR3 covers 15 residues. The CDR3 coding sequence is TGTGCCAGCAGGAACGACAGGGGGGAAAATCAACCCCAGCATTTT. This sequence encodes CASRNDRGENQPQHF.

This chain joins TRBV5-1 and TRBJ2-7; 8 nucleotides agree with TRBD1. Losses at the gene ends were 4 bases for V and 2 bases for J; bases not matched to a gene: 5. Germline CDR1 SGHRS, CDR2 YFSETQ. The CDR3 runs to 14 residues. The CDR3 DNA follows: TGCGCCAGCAGCACGCGGACAGGGACCTACGAGCAGTACTTC. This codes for CASSTRTGTYEQYF.

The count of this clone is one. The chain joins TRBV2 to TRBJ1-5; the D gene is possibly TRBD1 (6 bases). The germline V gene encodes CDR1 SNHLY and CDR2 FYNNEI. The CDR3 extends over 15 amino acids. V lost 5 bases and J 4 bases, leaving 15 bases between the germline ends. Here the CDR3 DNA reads TGTGCCAGCAGTCCCCAAAGGACAGAGAATCAGCCCCAGCATTTT. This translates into CASSPQRTENQPQHF.

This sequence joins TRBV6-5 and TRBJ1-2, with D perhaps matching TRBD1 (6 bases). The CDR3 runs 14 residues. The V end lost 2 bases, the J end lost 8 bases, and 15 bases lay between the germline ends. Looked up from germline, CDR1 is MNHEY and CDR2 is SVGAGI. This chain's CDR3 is CASSYAGDVGGYTF. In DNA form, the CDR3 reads TGTGCCAGCAGTTACGCAGGGGATGTGGGGGGCTACACCTTC.

CDR3 DNA sequence: TGTGCCAGCAGCGTCCGGGACTACGAGGTGGAGACCCAGTACTTC. It codes for CASSVRDYEVETQYF. The gene calls are TRBV9 and TRBJ2-5, with 7 positions matching TRBD2. Germline assignment: CDR1 SGDLS and CDR2 YYNGEE. The length of the CDR3 is 15 residues. The J segment lost 5 bases and the V segment lost 2 bases, leaving 9 bases of the junction unmatched.

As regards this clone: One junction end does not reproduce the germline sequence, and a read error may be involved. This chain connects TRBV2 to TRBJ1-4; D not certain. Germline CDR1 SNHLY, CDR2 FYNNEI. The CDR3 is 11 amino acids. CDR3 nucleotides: TGTGCCAGCAGTTATGGAGAAAGACTGTTTTTT. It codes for CASSYGERLFF.